This T cell receptor (beta chain) comes out of a study of Tregs in tolerant kidney transplant recipients. The study, taken as a whole, reports: Some patients' samples used different primers over time, so nucleotide sequences weren't comparable.

The repertoire was sequenced with immunoSEQ multiplex PCR; TCRdb's copy has only in-frame clones and lacks some. The data contain 50,000 to 75,000 clones, 70% to 90% of them singletons. Trimming cost V 0 bases and J 6 bases; bases outside gene matches: 7. Per germline, CDR1 LNHNV and CDR2 YYDKDF (reference sequence). The CDR3 has 16 amino acids. In regard to this clone: No antigen is known for it.

Source: Tregs from blood, taken before the transplant. The chain employs TRBV15 and TRBJ2-1; 8 bases line up with TRBD2. This receptor was taken from a human donor who received a combined kidney and bone marrow transplant. The CDR3 DNA sequence: TGTGCCACCAGCAGAGAATACTGGGGGACTAGCAATGAGCAGTTCTTC. Its translation: CATSREYWGTSNEQFF.